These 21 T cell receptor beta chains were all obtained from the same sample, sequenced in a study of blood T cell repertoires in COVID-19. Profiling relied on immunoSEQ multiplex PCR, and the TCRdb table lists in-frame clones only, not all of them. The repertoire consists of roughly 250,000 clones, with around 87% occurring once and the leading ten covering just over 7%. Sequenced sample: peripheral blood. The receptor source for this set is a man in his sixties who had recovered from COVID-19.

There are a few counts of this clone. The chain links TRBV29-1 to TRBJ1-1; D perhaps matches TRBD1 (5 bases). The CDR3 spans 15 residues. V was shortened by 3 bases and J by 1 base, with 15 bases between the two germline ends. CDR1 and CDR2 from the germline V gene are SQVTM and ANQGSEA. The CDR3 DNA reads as TGCAGCGTTGATCGAGCGGGACGGAAGAACACTGAAGCTTTCTTT. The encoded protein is CSVDRAGRKNTEAFF. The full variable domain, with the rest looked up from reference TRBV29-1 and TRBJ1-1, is SAVISQKPSRDICQRGTSLTIQCQVDSQVTMMFWYRQQPGQSLTLIATANQGSEATYESGFVIDKFPISRPNLTFSTLTVSNMSPEDSSIYLCSVDRAGRKNTEAFFGQGTRLTVV.

The CDR3 nucleotides are TGTGCCTGGGCCGAGGGACGGGGGAAAAACATTCAGTACTTC. Its translation: CAWAEGRGKNIQYF. V and J are TRBV30 and TRBJ2-4, with D perhaps TRBD2 (6 bases). The ends were cut back, 5 bases at V and 4 bases at J, with 15 bases in the middle. This CDR3 is built from 14 residues. Germline-derived CDR1 and CDR2 are GTSNPN and SVGIG (reference sequence). Full variable domain (outside the CDR3, taken from reference TRBV30 and TRBJ2-4): SQTIHQWPATLVQPVGSPLSLECTVEGTSNPNLYWYRQAAGRGLQLLFYSVGIGQISSEVPQNLSASRPQDRQFILSSKKLLLSDSGFYLCAWAEGRGKNIQYFGAGTRLSVL.

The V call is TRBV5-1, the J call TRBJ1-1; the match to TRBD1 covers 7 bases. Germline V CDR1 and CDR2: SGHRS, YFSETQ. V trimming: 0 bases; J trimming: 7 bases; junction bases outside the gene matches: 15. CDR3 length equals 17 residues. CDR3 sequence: CASSLVPSLGQAVEAFF. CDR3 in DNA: TGCGCCAGCAGCTTGGTACCCTCTCTAGGACAGGCAGTTGAAGCTTTCTTT.

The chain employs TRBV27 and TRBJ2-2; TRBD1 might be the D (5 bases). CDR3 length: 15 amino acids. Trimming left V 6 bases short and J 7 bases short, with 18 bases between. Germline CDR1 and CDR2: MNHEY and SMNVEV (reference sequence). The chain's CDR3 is CASRPTNRPLGELFF. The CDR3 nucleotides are TGTGCCAGCAGACCTACTAACAGGCCCCTCGGGGAGCTGTTTTTT.

This CDR3 is CASSPQGQGFGQPQHF. DNA for the CDR3: TGTGCCAGCTCACCACAGGGACAGGGGTTTGGTCAGCCCCAGCATTTT. V gene TRBV18 combines with J gene TRBJ1-5, with TRBD1 matching over 10 bases. Looked up from germline, CDR1 is KGHSH and CDR2 is LQKENI. V shed 1 base and J 6 bases; nucleotides not matched to a gene: 6. CDR3 size: 16 residues. Drawing the rest from reference TRBV18 and TRBJ1-5, the complete variable domain is NAGVMQNPRHLVRRRGQEARLRCSPMKGHSHVYWYRQLPEEGLKFMVYLQKENIIDESGMPKERFSAEFPKEGPSILRIQQVVRGDSAAYFCASSPQGQGFGQPQHFGDGTRLSIL.

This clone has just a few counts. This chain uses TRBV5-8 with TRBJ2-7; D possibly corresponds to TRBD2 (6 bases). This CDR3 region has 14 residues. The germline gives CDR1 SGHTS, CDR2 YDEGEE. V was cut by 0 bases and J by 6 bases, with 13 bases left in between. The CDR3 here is CASSLVPGGVEQYF. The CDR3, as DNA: TGTGCCAGCAGCTTGGTCCCCGGGGGAGTCGAGCAGTACTTC.

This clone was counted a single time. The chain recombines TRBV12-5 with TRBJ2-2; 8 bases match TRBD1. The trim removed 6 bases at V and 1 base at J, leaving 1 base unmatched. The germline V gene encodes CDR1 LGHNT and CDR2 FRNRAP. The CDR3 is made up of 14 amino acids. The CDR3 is CASGGTGNTGELFF. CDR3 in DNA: TGTGCTAGTGGGGGGACAGGGAACACCGGGGAGCTGTTTTTT.

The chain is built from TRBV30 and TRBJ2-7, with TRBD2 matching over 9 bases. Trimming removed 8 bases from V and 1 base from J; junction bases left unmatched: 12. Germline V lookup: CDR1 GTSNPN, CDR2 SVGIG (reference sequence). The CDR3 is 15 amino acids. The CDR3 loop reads CAATRLAEQSYEQYF. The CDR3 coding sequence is TGTGCCGCTACCCGACTAGCGGAACAATCCTACGAGCAGTACTTC.

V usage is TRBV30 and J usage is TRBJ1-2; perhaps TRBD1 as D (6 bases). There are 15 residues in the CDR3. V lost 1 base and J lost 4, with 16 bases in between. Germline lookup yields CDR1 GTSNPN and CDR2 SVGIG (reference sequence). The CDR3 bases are TGTGCCTGGAGTGCGGCCTCAGGGGTCGGCTATGGCTACACCTTC. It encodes CAWSAASGVGYGYTF. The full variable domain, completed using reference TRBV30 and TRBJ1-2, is SQTIHQWPATLVQPVGSPLSLECTVEGTSNPNLYWYRQAAGRGLQLLFYSVGIGQISSEVPQNLSASRPQDRQFILSSKKLLLSDSGFYLCAWSAASGVGYGYTFGSGTRLTVV.

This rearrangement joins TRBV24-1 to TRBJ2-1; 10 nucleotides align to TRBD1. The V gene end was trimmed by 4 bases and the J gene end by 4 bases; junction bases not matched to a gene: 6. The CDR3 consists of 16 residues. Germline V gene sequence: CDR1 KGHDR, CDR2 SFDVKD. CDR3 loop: CATSDSGTGVYNEQFF. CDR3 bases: TGTGCCACCAGTGACTCCGGGACAGGGGTATACAATGAGCAGTTCTTC.

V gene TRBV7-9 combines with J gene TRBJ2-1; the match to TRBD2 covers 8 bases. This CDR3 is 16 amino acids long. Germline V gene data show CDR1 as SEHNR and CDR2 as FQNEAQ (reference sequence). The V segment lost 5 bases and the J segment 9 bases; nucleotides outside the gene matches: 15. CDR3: CASSPLGGGLSGEQFF. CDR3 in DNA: TGTGCCAGCAGCCCCCTCGGGGGGGGTCTTAGCGGTGAGCAGTTCTTC. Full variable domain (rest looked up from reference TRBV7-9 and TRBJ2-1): DTGVSQNPRHKITKRGQNVTFRCDPISEHNRLYWYRQTLGQGPEFLTYFQNEAQLEKSRLLSDRFSAERPKGSFSTLEIQRTEQGDSAMYLCASSPLGGGLSGEQFFGPGTRLTVL.

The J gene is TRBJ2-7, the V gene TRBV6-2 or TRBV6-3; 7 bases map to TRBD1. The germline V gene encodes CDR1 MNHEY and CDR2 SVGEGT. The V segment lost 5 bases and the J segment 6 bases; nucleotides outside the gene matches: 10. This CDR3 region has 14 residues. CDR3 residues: CASSADRVRREQYF. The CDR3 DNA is TGTGCCAGCAGTGCCGACAGGGTGCGCCGCGAGCAGTACTTC.

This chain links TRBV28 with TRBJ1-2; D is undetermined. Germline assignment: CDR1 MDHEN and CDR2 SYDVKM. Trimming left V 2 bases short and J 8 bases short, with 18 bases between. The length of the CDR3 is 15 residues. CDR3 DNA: TGTGCCAGCAGTTTAGCAGGTCAAGGCCGGTACGGCTACACCTTC. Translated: CASSLAGQGRYGYTF.

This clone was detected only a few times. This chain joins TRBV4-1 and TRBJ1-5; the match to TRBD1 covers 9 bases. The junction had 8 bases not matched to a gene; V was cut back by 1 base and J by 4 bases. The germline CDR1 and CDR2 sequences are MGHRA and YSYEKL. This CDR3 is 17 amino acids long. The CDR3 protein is CASSQGLQGAMNQPQHF. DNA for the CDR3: TGCGCCAGCAGCCAAGGTTTACAGGGGGCGATGAATCAGCCCCAGCATTTT.

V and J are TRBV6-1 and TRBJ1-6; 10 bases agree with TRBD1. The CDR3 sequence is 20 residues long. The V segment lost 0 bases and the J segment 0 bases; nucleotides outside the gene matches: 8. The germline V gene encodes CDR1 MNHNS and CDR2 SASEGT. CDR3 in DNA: TGTGCCAGCAGTGAAGCGACCGAGGGACAGGGGTCCTCCTATAATTCACCCCTCCACTTT. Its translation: CASSEATEGQGSSYNSPLHF.

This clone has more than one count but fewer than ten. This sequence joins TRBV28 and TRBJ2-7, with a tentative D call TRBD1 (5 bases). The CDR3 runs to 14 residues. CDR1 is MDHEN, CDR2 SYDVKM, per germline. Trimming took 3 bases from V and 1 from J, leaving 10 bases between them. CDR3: CASSFLRQSYEQYF. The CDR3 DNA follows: TGTGCCAGCAGTTTCCTTCGACAGTCCTACGAGCAGTACTTC.

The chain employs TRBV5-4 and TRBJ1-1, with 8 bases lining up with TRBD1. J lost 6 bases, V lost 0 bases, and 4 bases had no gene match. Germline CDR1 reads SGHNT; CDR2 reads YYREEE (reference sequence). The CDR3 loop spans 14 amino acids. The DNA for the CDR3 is TGTGCCAGCAGCTTGGGGCAGGGGGCCTCTGAAGCTTTCTTT. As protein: CASSLGQGASEAFF.

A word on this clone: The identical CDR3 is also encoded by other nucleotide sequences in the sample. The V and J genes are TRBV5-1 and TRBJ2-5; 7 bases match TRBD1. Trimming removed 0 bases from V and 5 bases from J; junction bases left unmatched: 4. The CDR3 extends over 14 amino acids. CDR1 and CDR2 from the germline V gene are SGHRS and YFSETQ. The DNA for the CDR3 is TGCGCCAGCAGCTTGGGACAGGGTGGGGAGACCCAGTACTTC. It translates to CASSLGQGGETQYF.

The CDR3 spells CASGGQGGGSPLHF. The CDR3 DNA is TGTGCTAGTGGCGGACAGGGAGGGGGCTCACCCCTCCACTTT. This sequence joins TRBV12-5 and TRBJ1-6, with TRBD1 identical over 8 bases. With V trimmed by 6 bases and J by 10 bases, 8 bases remained unmatched. The germline gives CDR1 LGHNT, CDR2 FRNRAP. This CDR3 has 14 residues.

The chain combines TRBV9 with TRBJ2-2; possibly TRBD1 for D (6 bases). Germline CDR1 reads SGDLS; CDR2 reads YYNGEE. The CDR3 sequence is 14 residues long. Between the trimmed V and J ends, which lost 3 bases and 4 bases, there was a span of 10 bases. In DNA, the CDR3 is TGTGCCAGCAGCGCTCAGGGGACCACCGGGGAGCTGTTTTTT. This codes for CASSAQGTTGELFF.

The CDR3 DNA follows: TGTGCCAGCAGTCTCACGGACAGGGCAGAGACCCAGTACTTC. It codes for CASSLTDRAETQYF. This chain uses TRBV6-6 with TRBJ2-5; 8 positions match TRBD1. Trimming cost V 5 bases and J 4 bases; bases outside gene matches: 6. The CDR3 length is 14 residues. Germline lookup yields CDR1 MNHNY and CDR2 SVGAGI (reference sequence).